This TCR beta chain was sequenced during a study of blood T cell repertoires in COVID-19. About the study: Samples of COVID-19 (acute and convalescent) were obtained from the United States, Italy and Spain.

Germline V lookup: CDR1 SQVTM, CDR2 ANQGSEA. This CDR3 contains 13 residues. V lost 5 bases to trimming and J lost 3 bases, with 13 bases between them. Clones were sequenced by immunoSEQ multiplex PCR, and TCRdb holds only the in-frame ones, with some missing. The data hold about 50,000 clones, with just under 90% observed a single time. Material for sequencing was peripheral blood. This sequence originates from a man of 80 years or more with active or convalescent COVID-19. V is TRBV29-1 and J is TRBJ1-1; possibly TRBD1 for D (6 bases). The CDR3 reads CSVLGHGDTEAFF. CDR3 DNA: TGCAGCGTTTTGGGACACGGGGACACTGAAGCTTTCTTT.